This T cell receptor (beta chain) was identified during a study of blood T cell repertoires in COVID-19. This CDR3 has 18 residues. Germline V gene sequence: CDR1 MNHNS, CDR2 SASEGT. Trimming stripped 2 bases from V and 5 bases from J, with 24 bases between. Sequenced by immunoSEQ multiplex PCR; TCRdb stores in-frame clones only, minus some. Here the sample spans about 140,000 clones, 60% to 85% being singletons. The chain couples TRBV6-1 to TRBJ2-5; D might be TRBD2 (5 bases). Source material: peripheral blood. This clonotype was sampled from a man aged 50 to 59 with acute or convalescent COVID-19. CDR3 sequence reads: CASSETLPRRGLGETQYF. The CDR3 coding sequence is TGTGCCAGCAGTGAAACCCTCCCCAGGAGAGGGCTTGGGGAGACCCAGTACTTC.